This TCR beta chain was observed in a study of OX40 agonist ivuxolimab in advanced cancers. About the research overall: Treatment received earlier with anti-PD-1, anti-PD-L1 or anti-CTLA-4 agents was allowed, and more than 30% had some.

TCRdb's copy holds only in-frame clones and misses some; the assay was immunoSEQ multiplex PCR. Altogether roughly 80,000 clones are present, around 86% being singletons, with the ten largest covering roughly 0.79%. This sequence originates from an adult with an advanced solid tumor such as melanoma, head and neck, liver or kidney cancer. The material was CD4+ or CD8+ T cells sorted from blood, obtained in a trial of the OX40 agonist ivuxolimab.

The CDR3 DNA follows: TGTGCCAGCTCATTAACGGCAGGGAACGATGAGCAGTTCTTC. Amino acid sequence: CASSLTAGNDEQFF. The chain is built from TRBV18 and TRBJ2-1; a possible D gene is TRBD1 (5 bases). The CDR3 length is 14 residues. Germline lookup yields CDR1 KGHSH and CDR2 LQKENI. Trimming took 5 bases from V and 8 from J, leaving 16 bases between them.